These T cell receptor beta chains were read from a single sample in a study of blood T cell repertoires in COVID-19. This table comes from immunoSEQ multiplex PCR, and its TCRdb copy is limited to in-frame clones, with some not included. The profile shows around 3,000 clones, 75% to 90% of them singletons. Sample: peripheral blood. The receptors were gathered from a human donor with active COVID-19. The donor label of this sample is uncertain. The CDR3 runs from the conserved cysteine through the conserved F or W. Clone size is not always given. Where it is, it says once, few, many or a class for expanded clones.

abundance: -
j_gene: TRBJ2-1
v_gene: TRBV2
CDR3aa: CASSEANRGGEQFF

abundance: -
j_gene: TRBJ2-1
v_gene: TRBV6-2/TRBV6-3
CDR3aa: CASSSEVLAGGGNEQFF

abundance: few
j_gene: TRBJ1-2
v_gene: TRBV11-1
CDR3aa: CASSLIGGDIQGYTF

abundance: -
j_gene: TRBJ2-1
v_gene: TRBV5-1
CDR3aa: CASSLAGMGYNEQFF

abundance: -
j_gene: TRBJ1-5
v_gene: TRBV6-2/TRBV6-3
CDR3aa: CASSYVTGAVNQPQHF

abundance: -
j_gene: TRBJ2-3
v_gene: TRBV4-2
CDR3aa: CASSQEGGARLTSTDTQYF

abundance: -
j_gene: TRBJ1-2
v_gene: TRBV9
CDR3aa: CASSVMTGRAYGYTF

abundance: -
j_gene: TRBJ1-2
v_gene: TRBV19
CDR3aa: CASSFGQGYGYTF

abundance: -
j_gene: TRBJ1-2
v_gene: TRBV14
CDR3aa: CASSQSYNGYTF

abundance: -
j_gene: TRBJ1-1
v_gene: TRBV29-1
CDR3aa: CSAAGLNTEAFF

abundance: -
j_gene: TRBJ1-2
v_gene: TRBV27
CDR3aa: CASSLSGTLIYGYTF

abundance: -
j_gene: TRBJ1-5
v_gene: TRBV7-2
CDR3aa: CASSQQGGNQPQHF

abundance: -
j_gene: TRBJ2-3
v_gene: TRBV9
CDR3aa: CASSVEQGLYTQYF

abundance: -
j_gene: TRBJ1-2
v_gene: TRBV3-1/TRBV3-2
CDR3aa: CASSQEDRAQGYTF

abundance: -
j_gene: TRBJ2-3
v_gene: TRBV19
CDR3aa: CASGQGRVVTDTQYF

abundance: -
j_gene: TRBJ2-3
v_gene: TRBV6-1
CDR3aa: CASSEGQGADTQYF

abundance: -
j_gene: TRBJ1-2
v_gene: TRBV16
CDR3aa: CASSQGADYGYTF

abundance: -
j_gene: TRBJ2-1
v_gene: TRBV7-9
CDR3aa: CASSLASLLSYNEQFF

abundance: once
j_gene: TRBJ2-1
v_gene: TRBV28
CDR3aa: CASSWTDEYNEQFF

abundance: -
j_gene: TRBJ2-3
v_gene: TRBV2
CDR3aa: CASTRTEFSTDTQYF

abundance: -
j_gene: TRBJ2-1
v_gene: TRBV13
CDR3aa: CASSLGDSTWVNEQFF

abundance: -
j_gene: TRBJ1-1
v_gene: TRBV5-4
CDR3aa: CASSGTGGVNTEAFF

abundance: -
j_gene: TRBJ2-2
v_gene: TRBV24-1
CDR3aa: CATSAFRRGTGELFF

abundance: once
j_gene: TRBJ2-3
v_gene: TRBV10-3
CDR3aa: CAISDQTAGATDTQYF

abundance: -
j_gene: TRBJ2-3
v_gene: TRBV12-3/TRBV12-4
CDR3aa: CASSSTQGDTQYF

abundance: -
j_gene: TRBJ1-1
v_gene: TRBV5-1
CDR3aa: CASSLRRGATEAFF

abundance: -
j_gene: TRBJ1-2
v_gene: TRBV6-2/TRBV6-3
CDR3aa: CASSPSFIDYGYTF

abundance: -
j_gene: TRBJ2-1
v_gene: TRBV7-2
CDR3aa: CASSLARTRCEFF

abundance: once
j_gene: TRBJ2-3
v_gene: TRBV7-2
CDR3aa: CASSLRLAGTDTQYF

abundance: -
j_gene: TRBJ1-3
v_gene: TRBV13
CDR3aa: CASSSRQDRGDTIYF

abundance: -
j_gene: TRBJ2-7
v_gene: TRBV27
CDR3aa: CASSFASAYEQYF

abundance: -
j_gene: TRBJ2-2
v_gene: TRBV5-1
CDR3aa: CASSLDRQGARTGELFF

abundance: -
j_gene: TRBJ2-3
v_gene: TRBV5-5
CDR3aa: CASSLLTSGGAHSTDTQYF

abundance: -
j_gene: TRBJ2-1
v_gene: TRBV7-3
CDR3aa: CASSLRTSNEQFF

abundance: once
j_gene: TRBJ2-3
v_gene: TRBV28
CDR3aa: CASWDSDNTQYF

abundance: few
j_gene: TRBJ2-3
v_gene: TRBV28
CDR3aa: CASRQRGGRTDTQYF

abundance: -
j_gene: TRBJ2-1
v_gene: TRBV7-2
CDR3aa: CASSLLAPYNEQFF

abundance: -
j_gene: TRBJ2-3
v_gene: TRBV3-1/TRBV3-2
CDR3aa: CASSPSGGVRTDTQYF

abundance: -
j_gene: TRBJ2-7
v_gene: TRBV28
CDR3aa: CASSLTGGGAIEQYF

abundance: -
j_gene: TRBJ2-3
v_gene: TRBV5-6
CDR3aa: CASSLPGQETDTQYF

abundance: -
j_gene: TRBJ1-2
v_gene: TRBV5-1
CDR3aa: CASSLQQGEGYTF

abundance: -
j_gene: TRBJ1-2
v_gene: TRBV2
CDR3aa: CASLRASNYGYTF

abundance: few
j_gene: TRBJ2-2
v_gene: TRBV7-9
CDR3aa: CARNYAELFF

abundance: -
j_gene: TRBJ1-1
v_gene: TRBV30
CDR3aa: CAWSWGVGNTEAFF

abundance: -
j_gene: TRBJ2-7
v_gene: TRBV4-2
CDR3aa: CASRASGGDFAYEQYF

abundance: -
j_gene: TRBJ1-2
v_gene: TRBV21-1
CDR3aa: CASTNRPNTTGGFGYGYTF

abundance: -
j_gene: TRBJ2-7
v_gene: TRBV3-1/TRBV3-2
CDR3aa: CASSQGSVTYEQYF

abundance: -
j_gene: TRBJ2-3
v_gene: TRBV19
CDR3aa: CASSPRTGITDTQYF

abundance: -
j_gene: TRBJ2-1
v_gene: TRBV11-1
CDR3aa: CASSLGGPLNHEQFF

abundance: -
j_gene: TRBJ1-2
v_gene: TRBV27
CDR3aa: CASSRGFDYGYTF

abundance: once
j_gene: TRBJ2-2
v_gene: TRBV24-1
CDR3aa: CATSGSGTGVTGELFF

abundance: -
j_gene: TRBJ2-7
v_gene: TRBV19
CDR3aa: CASSTPGGWNEQYF

abundance: -
j_gene: TRBJ1-1
v_gene: TRBV7-9
CDR3aa: CASSLRRGGTEAFF

abundance: few
j_gene: TRBJ2-2
v_gene: TRBV19
CDR3aa: CASTLGASGVGTGELFF

abundance: -
j_gene: TRBJ2-5
v_gene: TRBV16
CDR3aa: CASSQSIDRGGQETQYF

abundance: -
j_gene: TRBJ1-1
v_gene: TRBV19
CDR3aa: CASSILRNTEAFF

abundance: -
j_gene: TRBJ2-6
v_gene: TRBV5-4
CDR3aa: CASSSGTGTSGANVLTF

abundance: -
j_gene: TRBJ2-1
v_gene: TRBV24-1
CDR3aa: CATSGGLLDQSSYNEQFF

abundance: once
j_gene: TRBJ2-3
v_gene: TRBV4-1
CDR3aa: CASSQDQRGALTDTQYF

abundance: -
j_gene: TRBJ1-1
v_gene: TRBV27
CDR3aa: CASVTRTGKAFF